The present TCR beta chain was sequenced within a study of naive and memory T cell subsets. Study-wide findings and caveats: A few larger clonotypes appeared in naive repertoires, especially CD8, possibly memory cells re-expressing CD45RA.

This CDR3 has 15 residues. Germline V CDR1 and CDR2: MNHNS, SASEGT. Trimming shortened V by 5 bases and J by 5 bases, and 18 bases separated the two germline ends. This clonotype was recorded at least ten times. Its antigen is undetermined. CD4+ T cell IFNgamma after overnight CMV lysate exposure gave donor CMV status. Sequential positive selection took CD4 T cells first, then CD8 T cells. Two oligonucleotides, mixed equimolar, formed the beta constant-region primer covering TRBC1 and TRBC2. The ligated cDNA underwent four PCR rounds using SP2 and nested alpha and beta constant-region primers. A 12-nucleotide UMI and the SP2 primer were added to the cDNA 3' end by oligonucleotide ligation. MiXCR, run by TCRdb on the UMI-ligation and nested PCR reads, gives a single entry per CDR3 protein. The table lists 85,000 to 130,000 distinct CDR3 sequences, around 13% of them singletons.

The sequenced sample was naive CD8+ T cells from blood. This TCR was recovered from a human donor in good health. The V and J genes are TRBV6-1 and TRBJ2-5; D uncertain. The CDR3 DNA follows: TGTGCCAGCAGTCCCTCCATGGGCCTCCTCGAGACCCAGTACTTC. Translated, it gives CASSPSMGLLETQYF.